This T cell receptor beta chain derives from a study of OX40 agonist ivuxolimab in advanced cancers. The study in broad terms: Ivuxolimab was an agonistic, fully human IgG2 monoclonal antibody directed against OX40 (CD134), a costimulatory receptor. Peripheral TCRbeta sequencing aimed to test whether ivuxolimab altered TCR sequence diversity and caused clonal T-cell expansion. Partial responses occurred in three dose-escalation patients, of whom one had hepatocellular carcinoma and two had cutaneous melanoma. Patients were allowed to have had prior anti-PD-1, anti-PD-L1 or anti-CTLA-4 therapy, and around 40% of the dose-escalation patients had previously received checkpoint inhibitors. Intravenous ivuxolimab was administered to patients every 2 weeks at six dose levels: 0.01, 0.1, 0.3, 1.5, 3 and 10 mg/kg. Of the 50 or so patients in dose escalation, some 20 had hepatocellular carcinoma, about 15 had melanoma, 9 had renal cell carcinoma and 9 had head and neck cancer. The monotherapy dose-escalation portion (N of about 49 patients) of the phase I ivuxolimab trial is reported in the paper. The dose-escalation cohort was about 83% male with a mean age of about 65 years, ranging from roughly 23 to 80. Overall study outcomes, separate from this receptor: Clonal expansion of both CD4+ and CD8+ blood T cells was observed from baseline to week 6 at doses 0.1 to 3.0 mg/kg. Antigen specificity was not determined for the clonally expanded peripheral T cells. In partial responders in the 0.1-3.0 mg/kg groups, normalized peripheral clonal expansion was found to be among the lowest, especially among CD8+ T cells. After ivuxolimab, more expanded clones were found on average in CD8+ T cells than in CD4+ T cells. Low levels of normalized T-cell clonal expansion were also seen in some nonresponding patients.

A remark on this clone: Its specific antigen is unknown. Per-base qualities were not stored, and no clone one base away is much larger.

The trial excluded patients who had a history of autoimmune disease or who were on systemic immunosuppression. In every dose cohort, peripheral blood was drawn for TCR sequencing at baseline, cycle 4 day 1, and cycle 7 day 1. The samples were drawn from a first-in-human, open-label, multicenter phase I dose-escalation trial of ivuxolimab. Adults with locally advanced or metastatic melanoma, renal cell, hepatocellular, or head and neck squamous cell carcinoma were enrolled in the trial. Before TCR sequencing, CD4+ T cells and CD8+ T cells from peripheral blood were sorted into separate populations. V is pared back by 0 bases and J by 7 bases, with 4 bases lying between the germline termini. The germline V gene provides CDR1 SGHNT and CDR2 YENEEA. The CDR3, cysteine through phenylalanine, is 13 amino acids long. Only CDR3 DNA is held: 39 bases, read in frame from base 1. For sequencing of the TCRbeta CDR3 region, genomic DNA was extracted from the sorted cells. The immunoSEQ Assay was used to sequence the TCRbeta CDR3 regions. The table was pulled from immuneACCESS by TCRdb, which kept in-frame rearrangements only. Such tables lose some clones; where checked, under half of the loss comes from unresolved V genes, and the rest has no known cause. The sample profile shows 74,000 or so clones; roughly 88% of them were found once. The ten largest clones represent less than 2% of the sample.

The sequence came from an adult with an advanced solid tumor such as melanoma, head and neck, liver or kidney cancer. The chain couples TRBV11-3 to TRBJ1-6; there is no confident call for the D gene. This material consisted of CD4+ or CD8+ T cells sorted from blood, taken in a trial of the OX40 agonist ivuxolimab. This receptor carries the CDR3 CASSLEVNSPLHF. The sequenced DNA is TGTGCCAGCAGCTTAGAAGTGAATTCACCCCTCCACTTT.